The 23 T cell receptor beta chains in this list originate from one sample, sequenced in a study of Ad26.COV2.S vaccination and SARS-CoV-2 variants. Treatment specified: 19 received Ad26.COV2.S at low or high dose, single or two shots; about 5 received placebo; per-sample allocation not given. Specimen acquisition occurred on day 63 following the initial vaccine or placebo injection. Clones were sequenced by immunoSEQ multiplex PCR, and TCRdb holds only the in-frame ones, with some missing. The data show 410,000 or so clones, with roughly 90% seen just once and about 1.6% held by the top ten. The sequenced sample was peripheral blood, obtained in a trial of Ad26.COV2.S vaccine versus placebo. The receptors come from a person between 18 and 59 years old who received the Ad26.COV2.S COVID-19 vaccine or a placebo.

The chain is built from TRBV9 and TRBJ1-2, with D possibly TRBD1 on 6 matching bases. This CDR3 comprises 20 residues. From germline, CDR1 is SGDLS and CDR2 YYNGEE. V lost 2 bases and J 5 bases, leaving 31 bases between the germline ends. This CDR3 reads CASSVKLGGLSLSDPYGYTF. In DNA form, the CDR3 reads TGTGCCAGCAGCGTCAAGTTAGGGGGGCTATCGCTCTCCGACCCATATGGCTACACCTTC.

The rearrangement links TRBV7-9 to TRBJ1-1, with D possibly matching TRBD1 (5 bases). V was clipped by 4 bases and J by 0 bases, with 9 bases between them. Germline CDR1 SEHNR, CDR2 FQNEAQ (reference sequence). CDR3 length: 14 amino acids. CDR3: CASSWGNMNTEAFF. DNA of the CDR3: TGTGCCAGCAGCTGGGGGAACATGAACACTGAAGCTTTCTTT.

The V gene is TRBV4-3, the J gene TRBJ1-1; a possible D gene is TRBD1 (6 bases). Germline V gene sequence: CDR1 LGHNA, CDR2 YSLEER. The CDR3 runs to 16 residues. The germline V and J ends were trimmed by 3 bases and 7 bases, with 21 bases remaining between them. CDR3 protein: CASSQHDGGLSYEAFF. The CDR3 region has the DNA TGCGCCAGCAGCCAGCACGATGGGGGGCTATCATATGAAGCTTTCTTT.

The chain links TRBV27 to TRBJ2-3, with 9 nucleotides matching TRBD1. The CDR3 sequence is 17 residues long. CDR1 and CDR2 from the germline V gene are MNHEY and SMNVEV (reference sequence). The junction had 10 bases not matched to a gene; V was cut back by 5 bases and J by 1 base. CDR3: CASSLTQGARGTDTQYF. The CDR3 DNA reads TGTGCCAGCAGTCTAACACAGGGGGCGCGGGGCACAGATACGCAGTATTTT.

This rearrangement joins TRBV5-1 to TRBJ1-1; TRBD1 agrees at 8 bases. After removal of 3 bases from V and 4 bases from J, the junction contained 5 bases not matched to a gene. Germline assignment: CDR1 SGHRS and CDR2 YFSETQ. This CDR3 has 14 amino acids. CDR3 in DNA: TGCGCCAGCAGCTCAACACAGGGGGGCACTGAAGCTTTCTTT. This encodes CASSSTQGGTEAFF.

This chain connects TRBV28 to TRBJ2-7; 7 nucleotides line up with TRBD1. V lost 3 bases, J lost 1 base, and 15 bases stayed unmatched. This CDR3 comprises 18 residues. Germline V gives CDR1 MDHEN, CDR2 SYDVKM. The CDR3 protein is CASSLVLPGQVPSYEQYF. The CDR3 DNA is TGTGCCAGCAGTTTGGTACTACCTGGACAGGTTCCTTCCTACGAGCAGTACTTC.

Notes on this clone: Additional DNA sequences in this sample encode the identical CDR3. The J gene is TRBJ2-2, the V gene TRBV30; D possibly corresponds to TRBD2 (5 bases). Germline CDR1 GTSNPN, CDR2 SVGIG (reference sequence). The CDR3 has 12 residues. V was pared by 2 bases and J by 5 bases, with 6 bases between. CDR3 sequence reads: CAWSRGTGELFF. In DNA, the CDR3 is TGTGCCTGGAGTCGCGGGACCGGGGAGCTGTTTTTT.

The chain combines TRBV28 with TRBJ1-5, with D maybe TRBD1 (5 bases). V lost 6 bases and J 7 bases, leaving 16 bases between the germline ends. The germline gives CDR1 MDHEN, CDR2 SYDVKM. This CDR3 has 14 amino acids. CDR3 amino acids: CASRGTPFRQPQHF. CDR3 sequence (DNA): TGTGCCAGCAGGGGGACTCCCTTTCGGCAGCCCCAGCATTTT.

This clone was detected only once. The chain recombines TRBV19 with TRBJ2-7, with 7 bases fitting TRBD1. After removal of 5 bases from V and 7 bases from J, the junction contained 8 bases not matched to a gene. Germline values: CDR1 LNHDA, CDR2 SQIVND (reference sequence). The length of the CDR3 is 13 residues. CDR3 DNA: TGTGCCAGTAGTGACGTTCAGGGGGAGGAGCAGTACTTC. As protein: CASSDVQGEEQYF. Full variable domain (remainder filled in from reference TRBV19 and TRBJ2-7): DGGITQSPKYLFRKEGQNVTLSCEQNLNHDAMYWYRQDPGQGLRLIYYSQIVNDFQKGDIAEGYSVSREKKESFPLTVTSAQKNPTAFYLCASSDVQGEEQYFGPGTRLTVT.

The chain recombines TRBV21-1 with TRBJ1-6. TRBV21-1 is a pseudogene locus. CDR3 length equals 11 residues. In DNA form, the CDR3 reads TGTGCCAGCAGACGAGACTCACCCCTCCACTTT. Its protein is CASRRDSPLHF.

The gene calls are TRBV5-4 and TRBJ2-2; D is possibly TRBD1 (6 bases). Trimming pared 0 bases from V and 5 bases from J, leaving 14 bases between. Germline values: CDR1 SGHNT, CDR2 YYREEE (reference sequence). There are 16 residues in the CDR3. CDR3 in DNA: TGTGCCAGCAGCTTGGGGGACAAAGCGTGGACCGGGGAGCTGTTTTTT. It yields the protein CASSLGDKAWTGELFF. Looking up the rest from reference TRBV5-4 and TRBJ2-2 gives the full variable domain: ETGVTQSPTHLIKTRGQQVTLRCSSQSGHNTVSWYQQALGQGPQFIFQYYREEENGRGNFPPRFSGLQFPNYSSELNVNALELDDSALYLCASSLGDKAWTGELFFGEGSRLTVL.

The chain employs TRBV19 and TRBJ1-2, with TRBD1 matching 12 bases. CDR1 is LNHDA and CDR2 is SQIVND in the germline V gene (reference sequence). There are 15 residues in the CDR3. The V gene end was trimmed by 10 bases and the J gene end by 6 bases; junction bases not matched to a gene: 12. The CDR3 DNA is TGTGCCACCCGCGCCGGGACAGGGGGCGACAATGGCTACACCTTC. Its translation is CATRAGTGGDNGYTF.

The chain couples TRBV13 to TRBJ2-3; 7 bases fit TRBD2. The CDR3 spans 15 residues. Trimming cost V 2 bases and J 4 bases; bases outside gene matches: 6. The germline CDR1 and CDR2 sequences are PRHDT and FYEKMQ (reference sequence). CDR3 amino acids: CASSLSSGGADTQYF. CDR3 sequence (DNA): TGTGCCAGCAGCTTATCAAGTGGGGGGGCAGATACGCAGTATTTT.

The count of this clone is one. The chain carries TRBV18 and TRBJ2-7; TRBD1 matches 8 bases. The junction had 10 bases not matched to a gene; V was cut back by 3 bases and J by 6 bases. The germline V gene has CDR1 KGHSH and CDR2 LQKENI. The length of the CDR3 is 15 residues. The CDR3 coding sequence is TGTGCCAGCTCACCCAGACAGGGGATTTCGGGCGAGCAGTACTTC. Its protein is CASSPRQGISGEQYF.

CDR3 nucleotides: TGTGCCAGCAGCACCCACAGGGGATGGAAGGGGATGAACACTGAAGCTTTCTTT. Protein sequence: CASSTHRGWKGMNTEAFF. The J gene is TRBJ1-1, the V gene TRBV28, with 7 bases matching TRBD1. Germline V gene lookup returns CDR1 MDHEN and CDR2 SYDVKM. J gave up 0 bases and V 6 bases, and 16 bases lay outside the gene matches. This CDR3 is 18 amino acids long.

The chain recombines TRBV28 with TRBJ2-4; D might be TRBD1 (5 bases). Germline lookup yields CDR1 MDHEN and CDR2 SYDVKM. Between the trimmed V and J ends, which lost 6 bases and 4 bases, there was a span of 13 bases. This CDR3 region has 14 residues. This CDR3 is CASSPRQGKNIQYF. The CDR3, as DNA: TGTGCCAGCAGCCCCCGGCAGGGAAAAAACATTCAGTACTTC.

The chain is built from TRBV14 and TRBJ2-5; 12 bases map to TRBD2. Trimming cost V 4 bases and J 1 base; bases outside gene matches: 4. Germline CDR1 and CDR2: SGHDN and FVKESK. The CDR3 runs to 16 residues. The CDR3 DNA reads TGTGCCAGCAGCCTTCGGACTAGCGGGGTCCAAGAGACCCAGTACTTC. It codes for CASSLRTSGVQETQYF.

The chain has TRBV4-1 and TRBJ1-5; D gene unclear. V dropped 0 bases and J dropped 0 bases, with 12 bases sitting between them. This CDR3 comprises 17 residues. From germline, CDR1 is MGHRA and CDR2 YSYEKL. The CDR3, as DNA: TGCGCCAGCAGCCAAGAGGTGAGCGGGCATAGCAATCAGCCCCAGCATTTT. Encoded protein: CASSQEVSGHSNQPQHF.

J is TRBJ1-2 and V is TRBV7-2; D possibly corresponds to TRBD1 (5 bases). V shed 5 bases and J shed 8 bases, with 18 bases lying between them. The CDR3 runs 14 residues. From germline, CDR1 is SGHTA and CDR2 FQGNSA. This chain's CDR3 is CASSTLGRREGYTF. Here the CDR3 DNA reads TGTGCCAGCAGCACGCTGGGACGCCGAGAAGGCTACACCTTC.

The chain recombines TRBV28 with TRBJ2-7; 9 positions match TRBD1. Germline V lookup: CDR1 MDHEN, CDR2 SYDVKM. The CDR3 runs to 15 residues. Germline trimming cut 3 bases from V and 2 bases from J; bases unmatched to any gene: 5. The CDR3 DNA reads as TGTGCCAGCAGTTTTGGGACAGGGAGGACCTACGAGCAGTACTTC. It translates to CASSFGTGRTYEQYF.

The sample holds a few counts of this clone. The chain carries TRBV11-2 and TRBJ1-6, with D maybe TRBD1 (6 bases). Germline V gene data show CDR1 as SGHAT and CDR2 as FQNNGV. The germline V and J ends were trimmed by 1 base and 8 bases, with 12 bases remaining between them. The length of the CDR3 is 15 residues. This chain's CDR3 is CASSLGTGADSPLHF. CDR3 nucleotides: TGTGCCAGCAGCTTAGGAACGGGGGCGGATTCACCCCTCCACTTT.

DNA for the CDR3: TGTGCCAGCAGCCACTCAGGACAGGGTCGGGGCTACACCTTC. It encodes CASSHSGQGRGYTF. The V gene is TRBV7-9, the J gene TRBJ1-2, with 8 bases fitting TRBD1. The V gene end was trimmed by 5 bases and the J gene end by 8 bases; junction bases not matched to a gene: 10. Germline V gene sequence: CDR1 SEHNR, CDR2 FQNEAQ (reference sequence). The CDR3 spans 14 residues.

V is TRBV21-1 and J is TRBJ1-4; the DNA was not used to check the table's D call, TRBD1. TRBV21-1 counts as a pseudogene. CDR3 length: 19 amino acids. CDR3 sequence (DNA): TGTGCCAGCAGCAGCTTGGGACAGGGAATTATGTCGACTAATGAAAAACTGTTTTTT. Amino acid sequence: CASSSLGQGIMSTNEKLFF.